The clone carrying this TCR beta chain was recorded only once. The data were taken from a study of Graves' ophthalmopathy and Graves' hyperthyroidism. Germline CDR1 is DFQATT and CDR2 is SNEGSKA (reference sequence). The CDR3 sequence is 16 residues long. The V end was cut by 0 bases, the J end by 2 bases, with 17 bases between. Ophthalmopathy donors were characterized by moderate-to-severe activity, CAS of at least 3, NOSPECS of at least 4, and duration under 3 months. Diagnosis was based on clinical symptoms, serum thyroxine, TRAb, thyroid ultrasound and orbital computed tomography. From RNA, the CDR3 regions of TCR beta chains were amplified and sequenced. The authors performed first-round RT-PCR with HTBI primers and then a second-round multiplex PCR. A single record per CDR3 protein comes from TCRdb applying MiXCR to the multiplex PCR reads. The table lists roughly 300,000 distinct CDR3 sequences, roughly 15% of them singletons.

The V call is TRBV20-1, the J call TRBJ2-7, with D perhaps assigned TRBD1 or TRBD2 (6 bases each). Sequenced material: peripheral blood. This clonotype was sampled from an adult man with Graves' ophthalmopathy. The CDR3 sequence: CSARDPGAGVTYEQYF. For the CDR3, the DNA is TGCAGTGCTAGAGATCCGGGGGCAGGGGTTACCTACGAGCAGTACTTC.